What follows describes a single TCR beta chain. From germline, CDR1 is LGHDT and CDR2 YNNKEL (reference sequence). V dropped 1 base and J dropped 6 bases, with 12 bases sitting between them. This CDR3 comprises 14 residues. This specimen belongs to a study of blood T cells in healthy people across ages. A second roughly 7 to 11 cycle PCR used barcoded and J-beta primers. In TCRdb, the 5' RACE reads were re-called with MiXCR into one record per CDR3 protein. The sample has about 640,000 distinct CDR3 sequences, about 54% seen once. The specimen was blood. The chain uses TRBV3-1 and TRBJ1-2; D uncertain. The source of this sequence is a man aged 55 to 70 in good health. Here the CDR3 DNA reads TGTGCCAGCAGCCAAGGGGTCGGCCATCATGGCTACACCTTC. Residues: CASSQGVGHHGYTF. The whole variable domain, remainder taken from reference TRBV3-1 and TRBJ1-2, is DTAVSQTPKYLVTQMGNDKSIKCEQNLGHDTMYWYKQDSKKFLKIMFSYNNKELIINETVPNRFSPKSPDKAHLNLHINSLELGDSAVYFCASSQGVGHHGYTFGSGTRLTVV.